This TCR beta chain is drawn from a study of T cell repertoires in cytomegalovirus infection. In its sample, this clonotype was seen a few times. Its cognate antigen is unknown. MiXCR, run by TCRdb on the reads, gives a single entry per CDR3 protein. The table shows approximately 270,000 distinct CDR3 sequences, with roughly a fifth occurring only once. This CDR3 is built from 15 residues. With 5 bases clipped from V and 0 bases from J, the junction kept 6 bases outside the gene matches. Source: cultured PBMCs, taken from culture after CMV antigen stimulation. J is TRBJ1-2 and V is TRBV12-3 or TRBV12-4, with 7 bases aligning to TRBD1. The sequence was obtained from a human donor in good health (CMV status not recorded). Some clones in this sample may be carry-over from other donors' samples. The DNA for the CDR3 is TGTGCCAGCAGTCCCAACAGGGGCACTAACTATGGCTACACCTTC. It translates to CASSPNRGTNYGYTF.